The rows below give T cell receptor beta chains drawn from one sample of a study of blood T cell repertoires in COVID-19. This table comes from immunoSEQ multiplex PCR, and its TCRdb copy is limited to in-frame clones, with some not included. The sample gives 250,000 to 350,000 clones, about 89% of which show up once; about 5.4% is in the top ten. What was sequenced was PBMCs or T cells enriched from blood (not recorded which). The receptors come from a woman in her 30s who had recovered from COVID-19. The CDR3 runs from the conserved cysteine through the conserved F or W. D genes are given only for firm matches. Clone size appears in some rows only: once, few, many, or a class for an expanded clone.

J: TRBJ1-2; D: TRBD1; size: -; length: 13; V: TRBV4-1; DNA: TGCGCCAGCAACCCGACAGGGAACTATGGCTACACCTTC; CDR3: CASNPTGNYGYTF
J: TRBJ2-7; D: -; size: -; length: 14; V: TRBV15; DNA: TGTGCCACCAGCAGAGATCCCAGGGCCTACGAGCAGTACTTC; CDR3: CATSRDPRAYEQYF
J: TRBJ2-7; D: -; size: -; length: 14; V: TRBV4-3; DNA: TGCGCCAGCAGCCAAGACAGGGGTAAGAACGAGCAGTACTTC; CDR3: CASSQDRGKNEQYF
J: TRBJ1-6; D: -; size: -; length: 16; V: TRBV6-2/TRBV6-3; DNA: TGTGCCAGCAGTTTAACCCTCGACAGAGTAAGCTCACCCCTCCACTTT; CDR3: CASSLTLDRVSSPLHF
J: TRBJ2-3; D: -; size: -; length: 12; V: TRBV5-1; DNA: TGCGCTTCTAGCACTAACACAGATACGCAGTATTTT; CDR3: CASSTNTDTQYF
J: TRBJ2-7; D: -; size: -; length: 18; V: TRBV21-1; DNA: TGTGCCAGCAGCACCGAGGGACAGGGCACCGGTCCTTTTTACGAGCAGTACTTC; CDR3: CASSTEGQGTGPFYEQYF
J: TRBJ2-5; D: -; size: -; length: 15; V: TRBV5-1; DNA: TGCGCCAGCAGCTTGAGTCTAGCGTCAGGGGAGACCCAGTACTTC; CDR3: CASSLSLASGETQYF
J: TRBJ2-1; D: TRBD2; size: -; length: 14; V: TRBV19; DNA: TGTGCCAGTACACGGGGGGGATCCTACAATGAGCAGTTCTTC; CDR3: CASTRGGSYNEQFF
J: TRBJ1-1; D: TRBD1; size: many; length: 13; V: TRBV29-1; DNA: TGCAGCGTGGATGAGACAGGGGACACTGAAGCTTTCTTT; CDR3: CSVDETGDTEAFF
J: TRBJ1-1; D: -; size: -; length: 12; V: TRBV28; DNA: TGTGCCAGTGCTAGGACAGTTCGAGAAGCTTTCTTT; CDR3: CASARTVREAFF
J: TRBJ2-5; D: -; size: -; length: 14; V: TRBV5-1; DNA: TGCGCCAGCAGCTTGGGGCAGTACCAAGAGACCCAGTACTTC; CDR3: CASSLGQYQETQYF
J: TRBJ1-3; D: TRBD1; size: -; length: 15; V: TRBV28; DNA: TGTGCCAGCAGTTTCCAGGGGGCGAGTGGAAACACCATATATTTT; CDR3: CASSFQGASGNTIYF
J: TRBJ1-3; D: -; size: -; length: 13; V: TRBV10-3; DNA: TGTGCCATTAAGCGAGGAATCGGAAACACCATATATTTT; CDR3: CAIKRGIGNTIYF
J: TRBJ2-7; D: -; size: -; length: 14; V: TRBV29-1; DNA: TGCAGCGTTGAAGAAAACAGGGCCACCTACGAGCAGTACTTC; CDR3: CSVEENRATYEQYF
J: TRBJ2-2; D: TRBD2; size: -; length: 18; V: TRBV5-1; DNA: TGCGCCAGCAGCTCCTCGGCCCCTAGCGGGGGGCCGGTCGGGGAGCTGTTTTTT; CDR3: CASSSSAPSGGPVGELFF
J: TRBJ2-4; D: TRBD1; size: once; length: 16; V: TRBV6-2/TRBV6-3; DNA: TGTGCCAGCAGTTATGCCACCGGGACAGGGAAAAACATTCAGTACTTC; CDR3: CASSYATGTGKNIQYF
J: TRBJ1-1; D: -; size: many; length: 18; V: TRBV3-1/TRBV3-2; DNA: TGTGCCAGCGCCCCCACTTTAGGACAGCTCTTAGGGAACACTGAAGCTTTCTTT; CDR3: CASAPTLGQLLGNTEAFF
J: TRBJ1-2; D: -; size: -; length: 13; V: TRBV14; DNA: TGTGCCAGCAGCCACTGGGCTCAGGATGGCTACACCTTC; CDR3: CASSHWAQDGYTF